Below, one T cell receptor beta chain is given with its context. This clonotype is assessed as medium-sized (0.01 to 0.1%). Its cognate antigen has yet to be identified. Nothing much larger sits one base from this clone, and base qualities are not available. Sequencing relied on an Illumina MiSeq. In TCRdb, the public reads were trimmed at Q25 with fastp and aligned with MiXCR, with productive beta chains retained. Entries that share a CDR3 protein sequence are merged under the most common genes and DNA. The sample table contains approximately 4,500 distinct CDR3 sequences; only one count was recorded for about 7.8% of them. Roughly 8.4% of the sample is taken by the ten largest. The record originates from a study. From the cysteine through the phenylalanine, the CDR3 covers 16 amino acids. Solely the CDR3 DNA is kept, with 48 bases framed from the first base. Germline trimming: 8 bases from V, 6 bases from J; junction bases outside gene matches: 11. CDR1 and CDR2 are read off the germline V gene as SGHVS and FQNEAQ.

This chain joins TRBV7-8 to TRBJ2-2, with 11 bases matching TRBD1. The sequencing input was CD4+ T cells from synovial fluid. The TCR sequence derives from a human donor with rheumatoid arthritis. The DNA sequence is TGTGCCAGCTCTCAAGGGGACAGGGGGATCCCCGGGGAGCTGTTTTTT. It is translated as CASSQGDRGIPGELFF.